The present entry profiles one T cell receptor (beta chain) with its context. The antigen remains unidentified. This sample was included in a study of vaccination and CD4 T cells after COVID-19. Study-level information: Cellular stimulation was performed using overlapping spike peptides derived from SARS-CoV-2, HCoV-NL63, HCoV-OC43 and HCoV-229E.

Documented treatment: roughly 10-day PBMC culture with coronavirus spike peptide pools or control peptides (ViraFEST assay). Trimming pared 5 bases from V and 0 bases from J, leaving 13 bases between. Germline CDR1 is MDHEN and CDR2 is SYDVKM. CDR3 length: 15 residues. Cultured CD4+ T cell DNA was sequenced using the Oncomine TCR Beta short-read assay. TCRdb called the PCR reads again in MiXCR, with one record for every CDR3 protein. The sample contains more than 9,000 distinct CDR3 sequences, 30% of which appear only once. The receptor was isolated from a human donor with COVID-19. Sample: cultured CD4+ T cells from blood. This rearrangement joins TRBV28 to TRBJ1-2; no reliable D call. The CDR3 nucleotides are TGTGCCAGCAGTACAACAGCTATTCCTAACTATGGCTACACCTTC. Translated: CASSTTAIPNYGYTF.